This T cell receptor (beta chain) emerged from a study of OX40 agonist ivuxolimab in advanced cancers. Trimming left V 0 bases short and J 4 bases short, with 10 bases between. The CDR3 is 14 residues long. In germline, CDR1 is SGDLS, CDR2 YYNGEE. Autoimmune disease history or systemic immunosuppression led to patients being barred. Sequenced by immunoSEQ multiplex PCR; TCRdb stores in-frame clones only, minus some. Among about 5,700 clones listed, around 90% were seen once. The TCR comes from an adult with an advanced solid tumor such as melanoma, head and neck, liver or kidney cancer. This chain uses TRBV9 with TRBJ2-5, with D possibly matching TRBD2 (5 bases). The material sequenced was CD4+ or CD8+ T cells sorted from blood, taken in a trial of the OX40 agonist ivuxolimab. The CDR3, as DNA: TGTGCCAGCAGCGTAGGTCGGGGTTCAGAGACCCAGTACTTC. Amino acid sequence: CASSVGRGSETQYF. Full variable domain (outside the CDR3, taken from reference TRBV9 and TRBJ2-5): DSGVTQTPKHLITATGQRVTLRCSPRSGDLSVYWYQQSLDQGLQFLIQYYNGEERAKGNILERFSAQQFPDLHSELNLSSLELGDSALYFCASSVGRGSETQYFGPGTRLLVL.